These 29 T cell receptor beta chains originate from one sample sequenced in a study of control samples from healthy donors and cancer patients. The data were produced by immunoSEQ multiplex PCR, yet TCRdb's version contains in-frame clones alone and is incomplete. The table records about 140,000 clones, 80% to 95% of them present only once. What was sequenced was blood. The receptors were gathered from a man younger than 45 in good health.

The V call is TRBV9, the J call TRBJ1-6; weak D call: TRBD1 (5 bases). There are 15 residues in the CDR3. Germline V lookup: CDR1 SGDLS, CDR2 YYNGEE. V shed 1 base and J shed 8 bases, with 13 bases lying between them. This CDR3 is CASSVRGNRHSPLHF. CDR3 coding DNA: TGTGCCAGCAGCGTACGGGGGAATCGACATTCACCCCTCCACTTT.

This clone appeared once. The CDR3 sequence is CASSDPRDRSGGGYTF. The CDR3 DNA is TGTGCCAGCAGCGATCCCAGGGACCGCTCGGGGGGCGGCTACACCTTC. V gene TRBV2 combines with J gene TRBJ1-2; TRBD1 might be the D (6 bases). Trimming shortened V by 6 bases and J by 8 bases, and 25 bases separated the two germline ends. Germline V gives CDR1 SNHLY, CDR2 FYNNEI. There are 16 residues in the CDR3.

The J gene is TRBJ2-2, the V gene TRBV7-8, with D maybe TRBD2 (6 bases). V was shortened by 1 base and J by 1 base, with 13 bases between the two germline ends. This CDR3 has 17 amino acids. Germline loops: CDR1 SGHVS, CDR2 FQNEAQ. The CDR3 sequence is CASSLEPGTWNTGELFF. CDR3 DNA sequence: TGTGCCAGCAGCTTAGAACCCGGGACTTGGAACACCGGGGAGCTGTTTTTT.

V gene TRBV29-1 combines with J gene TRBJ2-7; 11 bases are a match to TRBD1. Losses at the gene ends were 6 bases for V and 7 bases for J; bases not matched to a gene: 23. This CDR3 has 18 amino acids. Germline V CDR1 and CDR2: SQVTM, ANQGSEA. Written as DNA, the CDR3 is TGCAGCGTGCGGACAGGGGGCTTCGGTGGGAGGGCCGTAGTTGAGCAGTACTTC. The encoded protein is CSVRTGGFGGRAVVEQYF.

The gene calls are TRBV28 and TRBJ2-2; the D is unclear. The CDR3 covers 14 residues. Germline V lookup: CDR1 MDHEN, CDR2 SYDVKM. V lost 3 bases, J lost 1 base, and 6 bases lay in between. The CDR3 region is CASSLRLNTGELFF. CDR3 DNA: TGTGCCAGCAGTTTGAGGCTGAACACCGGGGAGCTGTTTTTT. Full variable domain (missing parts from reference TRBV28 and TRBJ2-2): DVKVTQSSRYLVKRTGEKVFLECVQDMDHENMFWYRQDPGLGLRLIYFSYDVKMKEKGDIPEGYSVSREKKERFSLILESASTNQTSMYLCASSLRLNTGELFFGEGSRLTVL.

The CDR3 reads CASRSQTSYYNEQFF. CDR3 nucleotides: TGTGCCAGCAGGTCTCAGACTAGCTACTACAATGAGCAGTTCTTC. The rearrangement links TRBV27 to TRBJ2-1; the match to TRBD2 covers 7 bases. The V gene's germline CDR1 is MNHEY and CDR2 SMNVEV (reference sequence). This CDR3 is 15 amino acids long. V lost 6 bases, J lost 3 bases, and 8 bases stayed unmatched.

The CDR3 reads CASSPQHSGELFF. CDR3 nucleotide sequence: TGTGCCAGCTCACCACAGCATAGCGGGGAGCTGTTTTTT. This chain joins TRBV18 and TRBJ2-2; no firm D call. Germline CDR1 is KGHSH and CDR2 is LQKENI. V was clipped by 1 base and J by 7 bases, with 7 bases between them. The CDR3 runs to 13 residues.

CDR3 residues: CSASITDTQYF. The DNA of the CDR3 is TGCAGTGCTAGTATCACAGATACGCAGTATTTT. The gene calls are TRBV20-1 and TRBJ2-3; D not resolved. The CDR3 is 11 residues long. V was shortened by 3 bases and J by 2 bases, with 3 bases between the two germline ends. Germline V gives CDR1 DFQATT, CDR2 SNEGSKA (reference sequence).

This chain joins TRBV2 and TRBJ2-5, with 15 bases that match TRBD2. The J segment lost 5 bases and the V segment lost 6 bases, leaving 4 bases of the junction unmatched. Per germline, CDR1 SNHLY and CDR2 FYNNEI. The CDR3 consists of 15 residues. The CDR3 DNA reads TGTGCCAGCAGCAGGACTAGCGGGAGGGTTGAGACCCAGTACTTC. It encodes CASSRTSGRVETQYF. Based on the CDR3 plus reference TRBV2 and TRBJ2-5, the full variable domain is EPEVTQTPSHQVTQMGQEVILRCVPISNHLYFYWYRQILGQKVEFLVSFYNNEISEKSEIFDDQFSVERPDGSNFTLKIRSTKLEDSAMYFCASSRTSGRVETQYFGPGTRLLVL.

V is TRBV6-6 and J is TRBJ2-5, with 14 nucleotides matching TRBD2. The CDR3 contains 15 residues. Trimming removed 6 bases from V and 3 bases from J; junction bases left unmatched: 3. Germline CDR1 is MNHNY and CDR2 is SVGAGI (reference sequence). CDR3 protein: CASRGGLAGEETQYF. The CDR3, as DNA: TGTGCCAGCAGGGGGGGACTAGCGGGAGAAGAGACCCAGTACTTC.

The chain links TRBV30 to TRBJ2-3, with D perhaps matching TRBD1 (7 bases). The CDR3 loop spans 14 amino acids. Trimming left V 3 bases short and J 0 bases short, with 10 bases between. In germline, CDR1 is GTSNPN, CDR2 SVGIG (reference sequence). DNA of the CDR3: TGTGCCTGGAGCAGGGGGGTTAGCACAGATACGCAGTATTTT. It is translated as CAWSRGVSTDTQYF.

A remark on this clone: Other DNA sequences in the same sample also yield this CDR3. The chain combines TRBV3-1 (or the pseudogene TRBV3-2) with TRBJ2-7, with D unclear. The germline CDR1 and CDR2 sequences are LGHDT and YNNKEL (reference sequence). The CDR3 extends over 12 amino acids. The germline V and J ends were trimmed by 1 base and 4 bases, with 5 bases remaining between them. As DNA, the CDR3 is TGTGCCAGCAGCCAAGGAGCGTACGAGCAGTACTTC. This encodes CASSQGAYEQYF.

CDR3 loop: CASSVRQEQGDTQYF. The CDR3 region has the DNA TGTGCCAGCAGCGTACGGCAGGAACAGGGAGATACGCAGTATTTT. The chain carries TRBV9 and TRBJ2-3; maybe TRBD1 (6 bases). There are 15 residues in the CDR3. Germline values: CDR1 SGDLS, CDR2 YYNGEE. V lost 1 base and J lost 5, with 14 bases in between.

CDR3 residues: CASSWRGGGGQPQHF. The CDR3 nucleotides are TGTGCCAGCAGTTGGAGGGGTGGTGGAGGTCAGCCCCAGCATTTT. This chain links TRBV27 with TRBJ1-5; possible D gene TRBD1, 5 bases. This CDR3 comprises 15 residues. The V and J ends lost 4 bases and 6 bases respectively, with 16 bases between them. Germline V gives CDR1 MNHEY, CDR2 SMNVEV (reference sequence).

The V gene is TRBV7-8, the J gene TRBJ1-1, with D possibly TRBD1 on 5 matching bases. Germline V CDR1 and CDR2: SGHVS, FQNEAQ. CDR3 length: 17 residues. With 4 bases removed from V and 3 bases from J, the gap between germline ends came to 21 bases. In DNA, the CDR3 is TGTGCCAGCAGCTATAAGCGGGACCCCTTTATCGACACTGAAGCTTTCTTT. Protein sequence: CASSYKRDPFIDTEAFF.

The V and J genes are TRBV7-9 and TRBJ2-1, with D uncertain. Germline V gives CDR1 SEHNR, CDR2 FQNEAQ (reference sequence). The CDR3 loop spans 14 amino acids. V lost 3 bases, J lost 8 bases, and 14 bases lay in between. The CDR3 loop reads CASSFPYAADEQFF. CDR3 DNA sequence: TGTGCCAGCAGCTTCCCCTACGCGGCGGATGAGCAGTTCTTC.

This clone was recorded once. J is TRBJ2-1 and V is TRBV2, with 10 bases aligning to TRBD1. The germline V gene encodes CDR1 SNHLY and CDR2 FYNNEI. The trim removed 4 bases at V and 7 bases at J, leaving 1 base unmatched. The CDR3 is 13 residues long. The CDR3 DNA follows: TGTGCCAGCAGTGGGACAGGGGGTAATGAGCAGTTCTTC. Translating gives CASSGTGGNEQFF.

The rearrangement links TRBV28 to TRBJ1-2; D unclear. V lost 7 bases to trimming and J lost 4 bases, with 16 bases between them. Germline values: CDR1 MDHEN, CDR2 SYDVKM. The CDR3 totals 14 residues. CDR3 DNA sequence: TGTGCCAGCACGGGGAGAGAAGGGATCTATGGCTACACCTTC. Translated, it gives CASTGREGIYGYTF.

V is TRBV18 and J is TRBJ2-3; D is perhaps TRBD1 or TRBD2 (5 bases each). The CDR3 extends over 15 amino acids. The germline V gene encodes CDR1 KGHSH and CDR2 LQKENI. V lost 1 base to trimming and J lost 4 bases, with 12 bases between them. The CDR3 reads CASSPQQGRPDTQYF. CDR3 sequence (DNA): TGTGCCAGCTCACCACAGCAGGGACGCCCAGATACGCAGTATTTT. The full variable domain, rest sourced from reference TRBV18 and TRBJ2-3, is NAGVMQNPRHLVRRRGQEARLRCSPMKGHSHVYWYRQLPEEGLKFMVYLQKENIIDESGMPKERFSAEFPKEGPSILRIQQVVRGDSAAYFCASSPQQGRPDTQYFGPGTRLTVL.

The chain joins TRBV7-9 to TRBJ2-6, with D perhaps being TRBD1 or TRBD2 (5 bases each). The length of the CDR3 is 15 residues. Germline assignment: CDR1 SEHNR and CDR2 FQNEAQ (reference sequence). Trimming shortened V by 6 bases and J by 0 bases, and 9 bases separated the two germline ends. CDR3 DNA: TGTGCCAGCAGGGGACGGGGCTCTGGGGCCAACGTCCTGACTTTC. It codes for CASRGRGSGANVLTF.

The rearrangement uses TRBV5-1 and TRBJ1-4, with no clear D. This CDR3 contains 16 residues. V lost 0 bases to trimming and J lost 5 bases, with 14 bases between them. Germline values: CDR1 SGHRS, CDR2 YFSETQ. CDR3 in amino acids: CASSLGVEGWNEKLFF. CDR3 bases: TGCGCCAGCAGCTTGGGGGTTGAGGGCTGGAATGAAAAACTGTTTTTT. Using reference TRBV5-1 and TRBJ1-4 for the parts outside the CDR3, the full variable domain is KAGVTQTPRYLIKTRGQQVTLSCSPISGHRSVSWYQQTPGQGLQFLFEYFSETQRNKGNFPGRFSGRQFSNSRSEMNVSTLELGDSALYLCASSLGVEGWNEKLFFGSGTQLSVL.

The V call is TRBV15, the J call TRBJ1-5; D is undetermined. Germline loops: CDR1 LNHNV, CDR2 YYDKDF (reference sequence). V was pared by 1 base and J by 5 bases, with 3 bases between. The CDR3 sequence is 12 residues long. CDR3: CATSRVHQPQHF. DNA of the CDR3: TGTGCCACCAGCAGAGTACATCAGCCCCAGCATTTT.

The V gene is TRBV28, the J gene TRBJ2-1; maybe TRBD2 (6 bases). Germline V lookup: CDR1 MDHEN, CDR2 SYDVKM. The ends were cut back, 6 bases at V and 5 bases at J, with 17 bases in the middle. The CDR3 runs to 15 residues. CDR3: CASRGGPGLHNEQFF. The CDR3 DNA is TGTGCCAGCAGGGGGGGTCCGGGACTTCACAATGAGCAGTTCTTC.

This clone appeared a single time. DNA of the CDR3: TGTGCCAGCAGACCACAGGTCTCGGGAATGTACGAGCAGTACTTC. This sequence encodes CASRPQVSGMYEQYF. V usage is TRBV6-5 and J usage is TRBJ2-7; D is possibly TRBD1 or TRBD2 (5 bases each). Trimming took off 6 bases at V and 4 bases at J, with 19 bases between the two ends. Germline V gene sequence: CDR1 MNHEY, CDR2 SVGAGI. The CDR3 covers 15 residues.

The chain couples TRBV15 to TRBJ1-1, with a tentative D call TRBD1 (6 bases). The CDR3 is made up of 12 amino acids. Germline CDR1 and CDR2: LNHNV and YYDKDF (reference sequence). The V and J ends lost 4 bases and 5 bases respectively, with 8 bases between them. DNA for the CDR3: TGTGCCACCAGCAAGGGGGGGACTGAAGCTTTCTTT. Amino acids: CATSKGGTEAFF.

Here the CDR3 reads CASSIPDRGFQPQHF. In DNA form, the CDR3 reads TGTGCCAGTAGTATACCTGATAGGGGCTTTCAGCCCCAGCATTTT. The chain has TRBV19 and TRBJ1-5, with a tentative D call TRBD1 (5 bases). Germline V lookup: CDR1 LNHDA, CDR2 SQIVND (reference sequence). The CDR3 sequence is 15 residues long. With 2 bases removed from V and 6 bases from J, the gap between germline ends came to 14 bases.

The chain carries TRBV19 and TRBJ1-3; 8 bases map to TRBD1. Germline V lookup: CDR1 LNHDA, CDR2 SQIVND (reference sequence). The CDR3 loop spans 16 amino acids. The ends lost 5 bases at V and 2 bases at J; junction bases unmatched: 8. CDR3 nucleotides: TGTGCCAGTAGTCCTCCAGGGGGCCCTCCTGGAAACACCATATATTTT. Translated: CASSPPGGPPGNTIYF.

The rearrangement links TRBV12-5 to TRBJ2-5; a possible D gene is TRBD1 (6 bases). Trimming removed 2 bases from V and 5 bases from J, with 9 bases in between. CDR1 and CDR2 (germline): LGHNT, FRNRAP. CDR3 length: 13 amino acids. As DNA, the CDR3 is TGTGCTAGTGGTTTGTGGGGGCGGGAGACCCAGTACTTC. Translated: CASGLWGRETQYF.

V gene TRBV5-8 combines with J gene TRBJ2-6, with 7 bases matching TRBD2. Germline V gives CDR1 SGHTS, CDR2 YDEGEE. CDR3 length: 17 amino acids. V dropped 0 bases and J dropped 1; count of bases not matched to a gene: 4. CDR3 protein: CASSLGQGGSGANVLTF. The CDR3 DNA follows: TGTGCCAGCAGCTTGGGCCAGGGAGGGTCTGGGGCCAACGTCCTGACTTTC.